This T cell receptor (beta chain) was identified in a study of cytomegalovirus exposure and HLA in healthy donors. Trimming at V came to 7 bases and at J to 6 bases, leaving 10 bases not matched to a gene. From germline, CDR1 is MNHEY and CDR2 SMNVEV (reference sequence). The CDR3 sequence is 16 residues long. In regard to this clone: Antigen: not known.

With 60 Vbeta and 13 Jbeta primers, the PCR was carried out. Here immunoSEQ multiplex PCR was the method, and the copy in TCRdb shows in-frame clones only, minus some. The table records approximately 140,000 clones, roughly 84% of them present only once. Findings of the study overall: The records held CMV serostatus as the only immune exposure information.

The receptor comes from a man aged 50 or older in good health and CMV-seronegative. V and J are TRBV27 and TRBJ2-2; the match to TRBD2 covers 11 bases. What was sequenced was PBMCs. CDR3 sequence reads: CASKVVAGGLPGELFF. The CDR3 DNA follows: TGTGCCAGCAAGGTAGTAGCGGGGGGGCTCCCCGGGGAGCTGTTTTTT.